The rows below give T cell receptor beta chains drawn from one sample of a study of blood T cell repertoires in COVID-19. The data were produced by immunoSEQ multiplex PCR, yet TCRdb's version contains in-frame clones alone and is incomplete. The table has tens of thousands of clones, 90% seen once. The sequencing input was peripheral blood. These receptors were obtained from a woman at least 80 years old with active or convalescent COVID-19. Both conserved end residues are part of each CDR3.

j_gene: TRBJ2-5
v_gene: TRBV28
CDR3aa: CASGQGSETQYF

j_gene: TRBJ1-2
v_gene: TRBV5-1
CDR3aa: CASSSDRGNRGYTF

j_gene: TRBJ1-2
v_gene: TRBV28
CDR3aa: CASSSTGGLIGYTF

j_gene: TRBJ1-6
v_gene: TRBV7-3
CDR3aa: CASSLRQGDSPLHF

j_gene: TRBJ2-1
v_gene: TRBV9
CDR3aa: CASSVRGQGAIYNEQFF

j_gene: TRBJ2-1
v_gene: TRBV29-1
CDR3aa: CSLGLAGKQFF

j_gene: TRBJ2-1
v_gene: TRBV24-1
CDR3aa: CATYRDYSYNEQFF

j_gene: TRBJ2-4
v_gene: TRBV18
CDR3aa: CASSRRTGLDIQYF

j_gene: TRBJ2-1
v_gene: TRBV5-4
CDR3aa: CASSLTVANEQFF

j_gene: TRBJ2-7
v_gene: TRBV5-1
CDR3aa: CASSQIIGTDNEQYF

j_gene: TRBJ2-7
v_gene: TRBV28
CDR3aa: CASSKPGQGAAYEQYF

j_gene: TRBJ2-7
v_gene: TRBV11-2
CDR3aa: CASSLELRREQYF

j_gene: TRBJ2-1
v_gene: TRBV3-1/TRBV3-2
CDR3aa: CASSRAGMGEQFF

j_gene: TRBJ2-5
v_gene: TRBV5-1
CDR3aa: CASSSGLGQETQYF

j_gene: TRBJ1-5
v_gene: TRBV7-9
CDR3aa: CASSSVNQPQHF

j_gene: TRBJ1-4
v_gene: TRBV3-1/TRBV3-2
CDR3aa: CASSLSRLNEKLFF

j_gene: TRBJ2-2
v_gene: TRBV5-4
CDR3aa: CASSLGGRQMNTGELFF

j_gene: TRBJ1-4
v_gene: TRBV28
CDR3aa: CASHTGAYEKLFF

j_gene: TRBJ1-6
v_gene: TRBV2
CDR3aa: CASSPRQGMESPLHF

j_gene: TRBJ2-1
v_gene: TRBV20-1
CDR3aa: CSASGDRSLPLTYNEQFF

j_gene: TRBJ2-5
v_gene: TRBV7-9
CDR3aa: CASSISGREETQYF

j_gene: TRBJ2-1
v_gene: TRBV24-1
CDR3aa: CATEPRDSIYNEQFF

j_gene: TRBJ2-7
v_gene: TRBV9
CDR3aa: CASSVDPTGGINEQYF

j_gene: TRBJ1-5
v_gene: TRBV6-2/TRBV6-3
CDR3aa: CASSPNRYQPQHF

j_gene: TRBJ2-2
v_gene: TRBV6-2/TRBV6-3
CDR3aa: CASSLARGPGELFF

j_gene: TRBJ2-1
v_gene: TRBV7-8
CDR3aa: CASSSPPRQVYNEQFF

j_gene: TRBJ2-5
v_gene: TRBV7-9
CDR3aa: CASSWGTGVQETQYF

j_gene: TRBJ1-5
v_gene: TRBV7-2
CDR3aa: CASSLVGELGQPQHF

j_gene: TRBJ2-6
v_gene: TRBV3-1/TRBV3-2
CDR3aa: CASSQGAGANVLTF

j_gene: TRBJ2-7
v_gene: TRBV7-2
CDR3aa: CASSFGGRGSEQYF

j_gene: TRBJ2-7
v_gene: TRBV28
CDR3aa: CATTQLAGALEQYF

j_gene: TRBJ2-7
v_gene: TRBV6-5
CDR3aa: CASSSGETYEQYF

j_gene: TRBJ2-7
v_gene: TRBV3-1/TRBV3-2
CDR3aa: CASSQGAGLAYEQYF

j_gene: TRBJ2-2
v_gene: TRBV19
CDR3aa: CASSTLAGYTGELFF

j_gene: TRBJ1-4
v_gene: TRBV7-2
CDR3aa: CASSLAVATNEKLFF

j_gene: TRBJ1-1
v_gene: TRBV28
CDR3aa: CASRSRGRETEAFF

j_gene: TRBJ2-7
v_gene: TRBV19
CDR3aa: CASSLGLAGGEQYF

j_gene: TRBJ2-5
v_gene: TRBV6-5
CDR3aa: CASSMGGRAETQYF

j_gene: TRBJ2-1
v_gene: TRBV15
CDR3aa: CATSRGDPGLENEQFF

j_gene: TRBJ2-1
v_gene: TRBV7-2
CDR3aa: CASSLMGQGSNEQFF

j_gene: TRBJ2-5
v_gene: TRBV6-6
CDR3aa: CASQDSQETQYF

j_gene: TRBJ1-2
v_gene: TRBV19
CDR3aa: CASSTGWYGYTF

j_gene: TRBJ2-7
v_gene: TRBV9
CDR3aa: CASSPDGVSYERQYF

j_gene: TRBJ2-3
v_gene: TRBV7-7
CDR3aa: CASSLGTGRTDTQYF

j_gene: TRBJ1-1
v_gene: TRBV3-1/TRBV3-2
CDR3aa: CASSQAQGTRGTEAFF

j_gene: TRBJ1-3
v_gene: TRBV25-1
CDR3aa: CASSDPSSGNTIYF

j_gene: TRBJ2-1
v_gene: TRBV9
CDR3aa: CASSHTGTSGLRGNEQFF

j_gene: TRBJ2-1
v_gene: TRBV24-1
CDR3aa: CATSDPRGKSGDEQFF

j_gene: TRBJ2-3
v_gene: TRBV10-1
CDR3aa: CASSDQREGADTQYF

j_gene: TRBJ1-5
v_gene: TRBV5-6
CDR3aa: CASSSTGEASNQPQHF

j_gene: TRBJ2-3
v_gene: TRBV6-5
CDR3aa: CASSFSPSTDTQYF

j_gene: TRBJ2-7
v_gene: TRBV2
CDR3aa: CASSDQGSGYEQYF

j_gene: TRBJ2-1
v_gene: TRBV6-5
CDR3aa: CASSSPASGRGNEQFF

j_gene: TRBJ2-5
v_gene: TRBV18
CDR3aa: CASSHQGARGETQYF

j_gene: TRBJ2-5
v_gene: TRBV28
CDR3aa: CASSLRDTGTQYF

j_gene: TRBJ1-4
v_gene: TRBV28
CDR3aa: CASSLWTGGNEKLFF

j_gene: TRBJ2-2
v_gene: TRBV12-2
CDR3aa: CASRLAVGMDTGELFF

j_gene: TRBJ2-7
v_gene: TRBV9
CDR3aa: CASSLSGQGAEQYF

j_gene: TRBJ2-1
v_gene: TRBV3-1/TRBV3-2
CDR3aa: CASSQELVGREFF